This is a list of T cell receptor beta chains from one sample in a study of CD8 T cells in Susac syndrome. Each CDR3 protein is one row after TCRdb ran MiXCR on the immunoSEQ multiplex PCR reads. Among some 260,000 distinct CDR3 sequences listed, about 94% were seen once. Sequenced sample: CD4+ T cells from PBMCs. The receptors originated from a human donor with multiple sclerosis. CDR3s include the opening cysteine and the closing phenylalanine or tryptophan. A D gene is named only where the DNA matches it firmly. For some rows the clone size is stated as once, few or many, or as a class when expanded; others skip it.

d_call clone_size j_call v_call cdr3_nt cdr3_aa
NA NA TRBJ1-5 TRBV7-6 TGTGCCAGCAGCCCCATGTGGAATAGCAATCAGCCCCAGCATTTT CASSPMWNSNQPQHF
NA NA TRBJ2-1 TRBV28 TGTGCCAGCAGCGAGGGGACTCGACACAATGAGCAGTTCTTC CASSEGTRHNEQFF
TRBD1 NA TRBJ1-5 TRBV19 TGTGCCAGTAGTGCCCACAGGGGATCTAGCAATCAGCCCCAGCATTTT CASSAHRGSSNQPQHF
NA NA TRBJ1-3 TRBV6-6 TGTGCCAGCAGTCCCCCGGGACAACGCTCTGAAAACACCATATATTTT CASSPPGQRSENTIYF
NA NA TRBJ1-2 TRBV28 TGTGCCAGCAGGACTGCAGGGGTTTACGGCTACACCTTC CASRTAGVYGYTF
NA NA TRBJ1-1 TRBV6-2/TRBV6-3 TGTGCCAGCAGTTATCCGGCACCTGAAGCTTTCTTT CASSYPAPEAFF
NA NA TRBJ1-5 TRBV6-5 TGTGCCAGCAGCCCAAGGACAGTCCGGCAGCCCCAGCATTTT CASSPRTVRQPQHF
NA NA TRBJ2-2 TRBV11-2 TGTGCCAGCAGCTCAAACCTGGGGACGGGAACCGGGGAGCTGTTTTTT CASSSNLGTGTGELFF
NA NA TRBJ2-1 TRBV21-1 TGTGCCAGCAGCCTGGGACAGGCGGGAAACAATGAGCAGTTCTTC CASSLGQAGNNEQFF
TRBD1 NA TRBJ1-2 TRBV12-3/TRBV12-4 TGTGCCAGCAGTTTAGCGGTCCGACAGGGGGCTGATGGCTACACCTTC CASSLAVRQGADGYTF
NA once TRBJ2-1 TRBV6-4 TGTGCCAGCAGTTCGGAGGGGGGGGCGGGCAATGAGCAGTTCTTC CASSSEGGAGNEQFF
NA NA TRBJ2-1 TRBV6-5 TGTGCCAGCAGTCGGAACAATGAGCAGTTCTTC CASSRNNEQFF
TRBD1 NA TRBJ1-2 TRBV20-1 TGCAGTGCTAGAGATCGCGACAGGGTCTATGGCTACACCTTC CSARDRDRVYGYTF
NA NA TRBJ1-1 TRBV5-4 TGTGCCAGCAGCAACGACGCGAACACTGAAGCTTTCTTT CASSNDANTEAFF
TRBD1 NA TRBJ2-1 TRBV13 TGTGCCAGCAGCACCCCCGGGACAGGGGGCCGTGGTGAGCAGTTCTTC CASSTPGTGGRGEQFF
NA NA TRBJ1-2 TRBV19 TGTGCCAGTAGTATACGGGGGGATGGCTACACCTTC CASSIRGDGYTF
NA NA TRBJ1-5 TRBV2 TGTGCCAGCGCCGGGGGGTCCAATCAGCCCCAGCATTTT CASAGGSNQPQHF
NA NA TRBJ1-5 TRBV4-1 TGCGCCAGCAGCCCCGATCAGGGGCGAAATCAGCCCCAGCATTTT CASSPDQGRNQPQHF
TRBD2 NA TRBJ2-1 TRBV3-1 TGTGCCAGCAGCCAAGCCGGGACTAGCGGGAAGAATGAGCAGTTCTTC CASSQAGTSGKNEQFF
TRBD1 NA TRBJ1-1 TRBV6-5 TGTGCCAGCAGACGTGACAGGGGGGCTGAAGTTTTCTTT CASRRDRGAEVFF
NA NA TRBJ2-7 TRBV10-3 TGTGCCATCAGTGAGGCCCCGGGGTACTCCTACGAGCAGTACTTC CAISEAPGYSYEQYF
NA NA TRBJ2-2 TRBV5-1 TGCGCCAGCAGCCCCGGCGCAGGGGTTACCACCGGGGAGCTGTTTTTT CASSPGAGVTTGELFF
NA NA TRBJ2-3 TRBV29-1 TGCAGCGTTGATGGCAGGGTCGCAGATACGCAGTATTTT CSVDGRVADTQYF
NA NA TRBJ2-4 TRBV11-2 TGTGCCAGCAGCCCCTTAACGAGGTTTGCCAAAAACATTCAGTACTTC CASSPLTRFAKNIQYF
NA NA TRBJ2-1 TRBV29-1 TGCAGCGCTGACACAGGGTTGAAAATCGACAATGAGCAGTTCTTC CSADTGLKIDNEQFF
NA once TRBJ2-5 TRBV2 TGTGCCAGCTCGAATGAAGAGACCCAGTACTTC CASSNEETQYF
TRBD1 NA TRBJ2-5 TRBV5-6 TGTGCCAGCAGCTCACTGACAGGGCGGGAGACCCAGTACTTC CASSSLTGRETQYF
TRBD1 NA TRBJ2-3 TRBV20-1 TGCAGTGTCACGGACAGGGCCACAGATACGCAGTATTTT CSVTDRATDTQYF
TRBD1 few TRBJ2-7 TRBV30 TGTGCCTGGAGTGTAAAGGGGGCCGTAGGCGAGCAGTACTTC CAWSVKGAVGEQYF
NA NA TRBJ1-1 TRBV6-5 TGTGCCAGCAGTTACGAGGTGGGCCTAACTGAAGCTTTCTTT CASSYEVGLTEAFF
TRBD2 NA TRBJ2-5 TRBV12-3/TRBV12-4 TGTGCCAGCAGTTCCCCGGGACTAGCGGGAGGCTCTCAAGAGACCCAGTACTTC CASSSPGLAGGSQETQYF
TRBD1 NA TRBJ1-1 TRBV19 TGTGCCAGCCGGCTGGGACAGGGATCCACTGAAGCTTTCTTT CASRLGQGSTEAFF
TRBD2 once TRBJ2-1 TRBV30 TGTGCCTGGAGTCTGGGCGGGAGGCGTAATGAGCAGTTCTTC CAWSLGGRRNEQFF
NA NA TRBJ1-3 TRBV9 TGTGCCAGCAGCGTCGACAAACCTGGAAACACCATATATTTT CASSVDKPGNTIYF
TRBD2 NA TRBJ2-1 TRBV29-1 TGCAGCGTTGTGCCGGGACTAGCGGGAGCAGTGGGGCACAATGAGCAGTTCTTC CSVVPGLAGAVGHNEQFF
NA NA TRBJ1-3 TRBV18 TGTGCCAGCTCACCAGGATCGGATAGGACCTCTGGAAACACCATATATTTT CASSPGSDRTSGNTIYF
NA NA TRBJ2-1 TRBV20-1 TGCAGTGCCCGCACACATAATGAGCAGTTCTTC CSARTHNEQFF
NA NA TRBJ2-3 TRBV5-1 TGCGCCAGCAGCCCCCCCCGGGATTGGGGCACAGATACGCAGTATTTT CASSPPRDWGTDTQYF
TRBD2 few TRBJ2-4 TRBV2 TGTGCCATCGGGACTAGCGGGGACATTCAGTACTTC CAIGTSGDIQYF
NA NA TRBJ2-7 TRBV5-4 TGTGCCAGCAGCCTTCCAGGGTTCGAGCAGTACTTC CASSLPGFEQYF
NA NA TRBJ1-1 TRBV30 TGTGCCTGGAGTGTAACTCTTCGACGGGTGAGCGCTGAAGCTTTCTTT CAWSVTLRRVSAEAFF
TRBD1 NA TRBJ1-1 TRBV7-9 TGTGCCAGCAGCCAACGGACAGGTGTCATGAACACTGAAGCTTTCTTT CASSQRTGVMNTEAFF
TRBD1 NA TRBJ1-1 TRBV29-1 TGCAGCGCTCAGGGGGCCGGCACTGAAGCTTTCTTT CSAQGAGTEAFF
NA NA TRBJ1-2 TRBV30 TGTGCCTGGAGTGTACACTTCGATGGCTACACCTTC CAWSVHFDGYTF
TRBD2 NA TRBJ2-2 TRBV9 TGTGCCAGCAGCGACAAGCGGGGGGGCCTGAGCGGGGAGCTGTTTTTT CASSDKRGGLSGELFF